This is a list of T cell receptor beta chains from one sample in a study of molecular identifiers for immune sequencing clone quantification. TCRdb used MiXCR to reprocess the PCR reads, holding one entry per CDR3 protein. This sample yields 60,000 to 75,000 distinct CDR3 sequences, of which around 19% are seen a single time; over 1.1% belongs to the top ten. Sequencing was performed on naive CD8+ T cells from blood, with Jurkat cell RNA spiked in. The receptors were sampled from a human donor in good health. Some libraries in this study had Jurkat cell RNA spiked in. The CDR3 runs from the conserved cysteine through the conserved F or W. D genes are given only for firm matches. Not every row has a clone size; where given, it reads once, few, many or a size class.

TRBJ2-7	.	TRBV27	.	CASSLMGRDEQYF	TGTGCCAGCAGTTTAATGGGGCGGGACGAGCAGTACTTC
TRBJ1-3	.	TRBV7-9	many	CASTHKDQLSGNTIYF	TGTGCCAGCACCCATAAGGACCAACTCTCTGGAAACACCATATATTTT
TRBJ2-3	.	TRBV7-2	medium-sized	CASSLGGPDTQYF	TGTGCCAGCAGCTTAGGAGGCCCAGATACGCAGTATTTT
TRBJ1-2	TRBD1	TRBV6-5	many	CASSPQGQGDGYTF	TGTGCCAGCAGTCCCCAGGGACAGGGGGATGGCTACACCTTC
TRBJ2-2	TRBD2	TRBV29-1	medium-sized	CSVEASGSVTGELFF	TGCAGCGTTGAGGCTAGCGGGAGTGTGACCGGGGAGCTGTTTTTT
TRBJ1-1	.	TRBV27	many	CASSVFLNTEAFF	TGTGCCAGCAGTGTGTTTCTGAACACTGAAGCTTTCTTT
TRBJ2-3	.	TRBV27	many	CASSLSGFGGTTDTQYF	TGTGCCAGCAGTTTATCCGGATTTGGGGGAACCACAGATACGCAGTATTTT
TRBJ2-1	TRBD2	TRBV4-3	many	CASSQSSGRAHEQFF	TGCGCCAGCAGCCAAAGTAGCGGGAGGGCCCATGAGCAGTTCTTC
TRBJ2-7	.	TRBV20-1	many	CSANSLGGSYEQYF	TGCAGTGCTAACTCGTTGGGGGGCTCCTACGAGCAGTACTTC
TRBJ2-5	.	TRBV6-6	many	CASSPPNIQETQYF	TGTGCCAGCAGCCCCCCGAACATCCAAGAGACCCAGTACTTC
TRBJ1-3	.	TRBV20-1	many	CSARDWASGSGNTIYF	TGCAGTGCTAGAGATTGGGCGTCGGGTTCCGGAAACACCATATATTTT
TRBJ2-1	TRBD2	TRBV6-2/TRBV6-3	many	CASSYLGGRLAKFF	TGTGCCAGCAGTTATCTGGGCGGACGACTAGCGAAGTTCTTC
TRBJ2-1	.	TRBV19	.	CAVGWGYNEQFF	TGTGCCGTAGGATGGGGCTACAATGAGCAGTTCTTC
TRBJ1-6	.	TRBV12-5	few	CASGLGLPNSPLHF	TGTGCTAGTGGTTTGGGGCTCCCTAATTCACCCCTCCACTTT
TRBJ1-1	TRBD1	TRBV20-1	many	CSAKDGTGLSSGGEAFF	TGCAGTGCTAAAGATGGGACAGGACTTTCGAGCGGGGGTGAAGCTTTCTTT
TRBJ2-7	.	TRBV3-1	.	CASSQGGGPMYEQYF	TGTGCCAGCAGCCAAGGCGGAGGGCCTATGTACGAGCAGTACTTC
TRBJ2-3	.	TRBV6-5	once	CASGYSSSATDMQYF	TGTGCCAGCGGTTATAGTTCCAGCGCCACAGATATGCAGTATTTT
TRBJ2-7	TRBD2	TRBV7-8	many	CASSLAVAGVYEQYF	TGTGCCAGCAGCTTAGCGGTAGCGGGAGTTTACGAGCAGTACTTC
TRBJ1-1	.	TRBV21-1	.	CASNPFNQGATEAFF	TGTGCCAGCAATCCCTTCAACCAGGGGGCGACTGAAGCTTTCTTT
TRBJ2-7	.	TRBV9	many	CASSVGGGTYEQYF	TGTGCCAGCAGCGTAGGAGGGGGTACCTACGAGCAGTACTTC
TRBJ2-7	.	TRBV27	.	CASSLAGGGDEQYF	TGTGCCAGCAGTTTAGCCGGGGGCGGTGACGAACAGTACTTC
TRBJ2-7	.	TRBV20-1	many	CSASRAASYEQYF	TGCAGTGCCTCCCGGGCGGCATCCTACGAGCAGTACTTC
TRBJ2-7	.	TRBV27	.	CASSLGGTPTYEQYF	TGTGCCAGCAGTTTAGGGGGGACCCCCACTTACGAGCAGTACTTC
TRBJ2-7	TRBD2	TRBV27	.	CASSPGAGGHYEQYF	TGTGCCAGCAGTCCAGGGGCGGGAGGGCATTACGAGCAGTACTTC
TRBJ2-1	.	TRBV20-1	.	CSATDGNSYNEQFF	TGCAGTGCCACGGACGGCAACTCCTACAATGAGCAGTTCTTC
TRBJ2-2	.	TRBV4-1	few	CASSPPAGELFF	TGCGCCAGCAGCCCACCGGCCGGGGAGCTGTTTTTT
TRBJ1-5	TRBD1	TRBV27	many	CASSRQGPFQPQHF	TGTGCCAGCAGCAGACAGGGCCCGTTTCAGCCCCAGCATTTT
TRBJ2-5	.	TRBV9	many	CASSEVIAMEETQYF	TGTGCCAGCAGCGAAGTCATAGCCATGGAGGAGACCCAGTACTTC
TRBJ2-1	.	TRBV4-1	many	CASSQEPQGGNEQFF	TGCGCCAGCAGCCAAGAGCCGCAGGGAGGCAATGAGCAGTTCTTC
TRBJ1-5	.	TRBV10-3	many	CATGEEDIVQPQHF	TGTGCCACCGGGGAGGAAGATATAGTACAGCCCCAGCATTTT
TRBJ2-7	.	TRBV6-5	many	CASSYNPQAGAEGEQYF	TGTGCCAGCAGTTACAACCCTCAGGCTGGTGCCGAGGGGGAGCAGTACTTC
TRBJ1-1	.	TRBV24-1	many	CATSPGLPTNTEAFF	TGTGCCACCAGCCCGGGGCTTCCTACCAACACTGAAGCTTTCTTT
TRBJ1-2	.	TRBV2	.	CASVEQIYGYAF	TGTGCCAGCGTGGAGCAAATCTATGGCTACGCCTTC
TRBJ2-1	TRBD1	TRBV20-1	.	CSAIDRGLYNEQFF	TGCAGTGCTATCGACAGGGGGTTGTACAATGAGCAGTTCTTC
TRBJ2-2	.	TRBV24-1	many	CATSDLLKGPPDGELFF	TGTGCCACCAGTGATTTGCTTAAGGGGCCCCCGGACGGGGAGCTGTTTTTT
TRBJ2-1	.	TRBV27	few	CASSLQGDYPNEQFF	TGTGCCAGCAGTTTACAGGGTGATTATCCCAATGAGCAGTTCTTC
TRBJ2-7	.	TRBV27	few	CASSLTGRYEQYF	TGTGCCAGCAGCCTGACAGGACGCTACGAGCAGTACTTC
TRBJ2-1	.	TRBV7-9	.	CASSYPSGRSHNEQLF	TGTGCCAGCAGCTATCCCTCGGGGAGGTCCCACAATGAGCAGCTCTTC
TRBJ1-1	.	TRBV4-1	many	CASSHRQSLTEAFF	TGCGCCAGCAGCCACCGACAGAGCCTCACTGAAGCTTTCTTT
TRBJ1-5	TRBD1	TRBV27	many	CASSQTSGTGGYEGNQPQHF	TGTGCCAGCAGTCAAACTTCCGGGACAGGGGGCTATGAAGGCAATCAGCCCCAGCATTTT
TRBJ2-4	TRBD1	TRBV2	many	CASTLLGGENIQYF	TGTGCCAGCACCCTTTTAGGGGGCGAAAACATTCAGTACTTC
TRBJ2-1	TRBD2	TRBV6-5	many	CASSYLLAGEVDEQFF	TGTGCCAGCAGTTACTTACTAGCGGGAGAAGTGGATGAGCAGTTCTTC
TRBJ2-7	.	TRBV7-6	many	CASSLAGGNEQYF	TGTGCCAGCAGCTTAGCAGGAGGGAACGAGCAGTACTTC
TRBJ2-5	TRBD2	TRBV6-6	many	CASSPSSGRAVLETQYF	TGTGCCAGCAGCCCGTCTAGCGGGAGGGCAGTCCTAGAGACCCAGTACTTC
TRBJ2-5	TRBD2	TRBV27	many	CASRRRETQETQYF	TGTGCCAGCAGAAGGCGGGAGACCCAAGAGACCCAGTACTTC
TRBJ1-3	.	TRBV10-3	many	CASGPQSSGNTIYF	TGTGCCTCAGGCCCACAGAGCTCTGGAAACACCATATATTTT
TRBJ2-7	.	TRBV27	.	CASSLTGRAESRAYEQYF	TGTGCCAGCAGTTTGACAGGGAGGGCGGAATCGCGGGCCTACGAGCAGTACTTC
TRBJ1-1	TRBD1	TRBV2	many	CASSRSGGQGALEAFF	TGTGCCAGCAGCCGAAGCGGGGGACAGGGGGCTTTGGAGGCTTTCTTT
TRBJ1-6	.	TRBV27	few	CASTPGPLNSPLHF	TGTGCCAGCACCCCGGGACCGCTTAATTCACCCCTCCACTTT
TRBJ2-7	TRBD2	TRBV12-3/TRBV12-4	many	CASKLAGGPRNEQYF	TGTGCCAGCAAATTAGCGGGAGGGCCGAGGAACGAGCAGTACTTC
TRBJ2-2	.	TRBV4-1	.	CASSQRRNTEELFF	TGCGCCAGCAGTCAAAGACGGAACACCGAGGAGCTGTTTTTT
TRBJ2-6	TRBD1	TRBV2	many	CASRAGTAYSGANVLTF	TGTGCCAGCAGGGCCGGGACAGCTTACTCTGGGGCCAACGTCCTGACTTTC
TRBJ1-3	.	TRBV7-7	few	CASSLYPGLTSGNTIYF	TGTGCCAGCAGCCTATACCCGGGACTCACATCTGGAAACACCATATATTTT
TRBJ1-1	.	TRBV6-5	.	CASSYGGTRNTEAFF	TGTGCCAGCAGTTACGGGGGGACGCGGAACACTGAAGCTTTCTTT